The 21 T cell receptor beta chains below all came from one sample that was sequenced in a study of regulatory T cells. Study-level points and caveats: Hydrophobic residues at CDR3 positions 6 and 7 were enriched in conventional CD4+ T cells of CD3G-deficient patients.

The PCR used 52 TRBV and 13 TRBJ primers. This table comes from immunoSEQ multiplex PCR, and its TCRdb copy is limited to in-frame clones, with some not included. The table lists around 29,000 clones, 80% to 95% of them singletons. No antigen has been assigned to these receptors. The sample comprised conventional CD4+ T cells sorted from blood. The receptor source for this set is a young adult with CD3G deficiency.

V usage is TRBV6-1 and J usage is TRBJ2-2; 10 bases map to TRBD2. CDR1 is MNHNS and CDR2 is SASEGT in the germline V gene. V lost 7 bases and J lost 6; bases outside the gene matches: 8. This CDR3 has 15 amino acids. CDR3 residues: CASKEVSGRSGELFF. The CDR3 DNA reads TGTGCCAGCAAGGAGGTTAGCGGGAGGTCCGGGGAGCTGTTTTTT.

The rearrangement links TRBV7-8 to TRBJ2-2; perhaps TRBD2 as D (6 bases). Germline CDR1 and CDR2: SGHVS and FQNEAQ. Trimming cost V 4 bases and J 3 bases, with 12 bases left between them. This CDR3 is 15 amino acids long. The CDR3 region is CASSSRGDYTGELFF. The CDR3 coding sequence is TGTGCCAGCAGCTCGCGGGGCGACTACACCGGGGAGCTGTTTTTT.

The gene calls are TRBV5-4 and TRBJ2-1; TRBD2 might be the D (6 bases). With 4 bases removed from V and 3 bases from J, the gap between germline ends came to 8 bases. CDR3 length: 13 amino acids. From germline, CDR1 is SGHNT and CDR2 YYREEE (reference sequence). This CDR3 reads CASSRLGYNEQFF. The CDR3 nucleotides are TGTGCCAGCAGCCGACTAGGCTACAATGAGCAGTTCTTC.

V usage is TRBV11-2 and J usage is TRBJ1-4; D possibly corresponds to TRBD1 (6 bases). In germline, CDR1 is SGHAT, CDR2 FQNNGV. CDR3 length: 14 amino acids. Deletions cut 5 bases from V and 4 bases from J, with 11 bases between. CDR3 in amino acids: CASSVDRSNEKLFF. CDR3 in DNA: TGTGCCAGCAGCGTCGACAGGAGTAATGAAAAACTGTTTTTT.

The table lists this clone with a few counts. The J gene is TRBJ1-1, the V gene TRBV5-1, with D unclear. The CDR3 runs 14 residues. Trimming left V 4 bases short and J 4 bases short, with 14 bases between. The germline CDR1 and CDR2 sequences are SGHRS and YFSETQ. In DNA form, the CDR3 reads TGCGCCAGCAGCACCCGACCGGGAGGCACTGAAGCTTTCTTT. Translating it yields CASSTRPGGTEAFF. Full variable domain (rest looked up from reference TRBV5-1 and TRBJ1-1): KAGVTQTPRYLIKTRGQQVTLSCSPISGHRSVSWYQQTPGQGLQFLFEYFSETQRNKGNFPGRFSGRQFSNSRSEMNVSTLELGDSALYLCASSTRPGGTEAFFGQGTRLTVV.

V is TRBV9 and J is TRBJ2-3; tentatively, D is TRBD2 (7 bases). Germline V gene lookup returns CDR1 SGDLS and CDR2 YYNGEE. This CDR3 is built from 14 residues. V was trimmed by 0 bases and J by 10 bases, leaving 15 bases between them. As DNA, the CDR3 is TGTGCCAGCAGCGTAGAGTTCGGGGGGCCGTCGCAGTATTTT. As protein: CASSVEFGGPSQYF.

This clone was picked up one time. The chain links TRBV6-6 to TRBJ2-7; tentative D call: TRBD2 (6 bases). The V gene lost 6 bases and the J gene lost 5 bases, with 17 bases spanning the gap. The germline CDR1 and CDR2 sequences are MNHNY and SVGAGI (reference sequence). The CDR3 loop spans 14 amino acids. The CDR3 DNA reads TGTGCCAGCAGAGACCCGGGACTCAACGACGAGCAGTACTTC. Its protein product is CASRDPGLNDEQYF.

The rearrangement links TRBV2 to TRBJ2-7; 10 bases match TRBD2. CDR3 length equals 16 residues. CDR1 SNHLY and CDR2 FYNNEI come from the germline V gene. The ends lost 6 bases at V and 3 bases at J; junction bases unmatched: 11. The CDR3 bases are TGTGCCAGCAGGGTTATAAAGCGGGAGGGCCACTACGAGCAGTACTTC. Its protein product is CASRVIKREGHYEQYF.

The CDR3: CASLTGTSGYPSYEQYV. DNA for the CDR3: TGTGCCAGCCTAACCGGGACTAGCGGCTACCCCAGTTACGAGCAGTACGTC. The rearrangement links TRBV6-4 to TRBJ2-7; 11 bases are a match to TRBD2. This CDR3 is built from 17 residues. Germline CDR1 MRHNA, CDR2 SNTAGT. V gave up 8 bases and J gave up 4 bases; unmatched junction bases: 16.

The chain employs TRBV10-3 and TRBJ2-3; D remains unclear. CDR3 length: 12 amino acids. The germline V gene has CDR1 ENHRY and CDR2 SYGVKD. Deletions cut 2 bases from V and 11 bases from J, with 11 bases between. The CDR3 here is CAISEGPPQQYF. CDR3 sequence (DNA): TGTGCCATCAGTGAGGGTCCCCCGCAGCAGTATTTT.

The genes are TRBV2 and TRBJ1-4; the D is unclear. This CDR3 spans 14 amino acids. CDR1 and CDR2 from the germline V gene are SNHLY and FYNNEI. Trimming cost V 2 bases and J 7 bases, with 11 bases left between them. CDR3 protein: CASSEFQSSEKLFF. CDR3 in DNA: TGTGCCAGCAGTGAATTCCAGTCTAGTGAAAAACTGTTTTTT.

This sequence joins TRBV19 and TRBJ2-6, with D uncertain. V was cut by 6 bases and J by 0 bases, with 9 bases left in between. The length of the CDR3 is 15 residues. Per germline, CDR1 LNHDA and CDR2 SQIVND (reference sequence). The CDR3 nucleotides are TGTGCCAGTAGGGACGGTAGCTCTGGGGCCAACGTCCTGACTTTC. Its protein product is CASRDGSSGANVLTF. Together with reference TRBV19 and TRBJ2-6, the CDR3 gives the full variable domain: DGGITQSPKYLFRKEGQNVTLSCEQNLNHDAMYWYRQDPGQGLRLIYYSQIVNDFQKGDIAEGYSVSREKKESFPLTVTSAQKNPTAFYLCASRDGSSGANVLTFGAGSRLTVL.

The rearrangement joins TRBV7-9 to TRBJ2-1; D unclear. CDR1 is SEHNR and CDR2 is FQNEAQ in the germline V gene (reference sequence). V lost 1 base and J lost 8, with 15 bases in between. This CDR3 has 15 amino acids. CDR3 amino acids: CASSLGTTIEDEQFF. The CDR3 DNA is TGTGCCAGCAGCTTAGGGACCACCATCGAGGATGAGCAGTTCTTC.

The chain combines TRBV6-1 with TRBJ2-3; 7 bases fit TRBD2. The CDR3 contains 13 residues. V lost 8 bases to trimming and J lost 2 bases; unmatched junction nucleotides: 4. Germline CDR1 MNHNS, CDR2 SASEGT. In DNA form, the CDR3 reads TGTGCCAGCGGACTAGGTCACACAGATACGCAGTATTTT. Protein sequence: CASGLGHTDTQYF.

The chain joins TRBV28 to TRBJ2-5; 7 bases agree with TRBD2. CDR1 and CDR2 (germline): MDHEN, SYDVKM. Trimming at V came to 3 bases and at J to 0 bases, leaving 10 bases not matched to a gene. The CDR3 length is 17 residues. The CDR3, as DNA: TGTGCCAGCAGTTTCCGGGAAGGAGCGGGGTACCAAGAGACCCAGTACTTC. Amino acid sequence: CASSFREGAGYQETQYF.

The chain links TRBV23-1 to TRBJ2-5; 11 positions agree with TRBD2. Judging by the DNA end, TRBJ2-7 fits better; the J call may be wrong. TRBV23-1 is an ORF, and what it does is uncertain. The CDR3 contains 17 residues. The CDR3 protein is CASSQSPLAGVRYEQYF. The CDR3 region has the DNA TGCGCCAGCAGTCAATCCCCACTAGCGGGAGTAAGGTACGAGCAGTACTTC.

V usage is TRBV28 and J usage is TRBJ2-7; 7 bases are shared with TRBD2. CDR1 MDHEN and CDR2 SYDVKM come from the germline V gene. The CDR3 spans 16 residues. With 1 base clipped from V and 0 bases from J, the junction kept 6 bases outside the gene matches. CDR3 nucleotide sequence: TGTGCCAGCAGTTTATCGGCAAGCGGGAACTCCTACGAGCAGTACTTC. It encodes CASSLSASGNSYEQYF.

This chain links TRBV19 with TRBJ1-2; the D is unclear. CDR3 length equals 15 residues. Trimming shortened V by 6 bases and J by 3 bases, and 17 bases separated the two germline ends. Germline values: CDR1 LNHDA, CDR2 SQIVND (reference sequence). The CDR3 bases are TGTGCCAGTAGGCCCCGGGCAGTCCCATACTATGGCTACACCTTC. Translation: CASRPRAVPYYGYTF.

The CDR3 sequence: CASSRAGALGNEQFF. CDR3 bases: TGCGCCAGCAGCAGGGCAGGGGCCCTCGGGAATGAGCAGTTCTTC. The chain uses TRBV5-1 and TRBJ2-1; weak D call: TRBD1 (6 bases). The CDR3 runs 15 residues. Germline V CDR1 and CDR2: SGHRS, YFSETQ. V was clipped by 4 bases and J by 7 bases, with 18 bases between them.

The CDR3 here is CASSYWTGGSTEAFF. The CDR3, as DNA: TGTGCCAGCAGCTACTGGACAGGGGGGAGCACTGAAGCTTTCTTT. The chain couples TRBV7-9 to TRBJ1-1, with TRBD1 matching 10 bases. The J segment lost 4 bases and the V segment lost 4 bases, leaving 6 bases of the junction unmatched. Germline assignment: CDR1 SEHNR and CDR2 FQNEAQ (reference sequence). The CDR3 covers 15 residues.

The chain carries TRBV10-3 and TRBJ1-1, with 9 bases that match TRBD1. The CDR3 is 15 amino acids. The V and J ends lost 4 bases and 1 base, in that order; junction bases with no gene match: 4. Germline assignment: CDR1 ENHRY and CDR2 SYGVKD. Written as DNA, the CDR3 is TGTGCCATCAGTGTGGGGGGACAGGGGAACACTGAAGCTTTCTTT. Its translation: CAISVGGQGNTEAFF.